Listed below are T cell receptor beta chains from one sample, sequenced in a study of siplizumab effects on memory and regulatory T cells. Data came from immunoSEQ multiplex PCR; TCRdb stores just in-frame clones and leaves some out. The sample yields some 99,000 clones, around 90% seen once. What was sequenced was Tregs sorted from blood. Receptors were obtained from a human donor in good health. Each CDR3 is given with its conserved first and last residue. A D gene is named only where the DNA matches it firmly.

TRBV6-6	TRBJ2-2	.	CASSYGGTGELFF	TGTGCCAGCAGTTACGGTGGCACCGGGGAGCTGTTTTTT
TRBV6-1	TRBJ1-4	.	CASSEWRGGNEKLFF	TGTGCCAGCAGTGAATGGAGGGGCGGTAATGAAAAACTGTTTTTT
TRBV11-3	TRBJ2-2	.	CASSLGQGRTGELFF	TGTGCCAGCAGCTTAGGCCAGGGTCGCACCGGGGAGCTGTTTTTT
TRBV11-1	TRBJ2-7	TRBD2	CASSPRAGALYEQYF	TGTGCCAGCAGCCCGAGAGCGGGAGCACTCTACGAGCAGTACTTC
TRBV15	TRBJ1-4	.	CATSRDLGAARREKLFF	TGTGCCACCAGCAGAGATCTGGGGGCCGCTAGACGGGAAAAACTGTTTTTT
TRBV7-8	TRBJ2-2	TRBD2	CASSLRGLAVLNTGELFF	TGTGCCAGCAGCTTAAGGGGACTAGCGGTTTTGAACACCGGGGAGCTGTTTTTT
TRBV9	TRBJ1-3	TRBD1	CASSVAGGPNTIYF	TGTGCCAGCAGCGTAGCAGGGGGCCCCAACACCATATATTTT
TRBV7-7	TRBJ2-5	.	CASRGGRGEKETQYF	TGTGCCAGCCGTGGGGGGCGGGGAGAAAAAGAGACCCAGTACTTC
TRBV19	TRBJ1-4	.	CASSILKEKLFF	TGTGCCAGTAGTATCTTAAAGGAAAAACTGTTTTTT
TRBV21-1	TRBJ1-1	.	CASSKASSAVDTEAFF	TGTGCCAGCAGCAAAGCGAGTAGCGCGGTCGATACTGAAGCTTTCTTT
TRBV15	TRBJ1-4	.	CATSRGPAEKLFF	TGTGCCACCAGCAGAGGCCCAGCTGAAAAACTGTTTTTT
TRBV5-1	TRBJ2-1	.	CASSLDNNEQFF	TGCGCCAGCAGCTTGGATAACAATGAGCAGTTCTTC
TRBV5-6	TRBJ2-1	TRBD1	CASSLPGTGGSDEQFF	TGTGCCAGCAGCTTGCCTGGGACAGGGGGCAGCGATGAGCAGTTCTTC
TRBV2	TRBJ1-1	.	CASSRQGQGNTEAFF	TGTGCCAGCAGTAGGCAGGGCCAGGGGAACACTGAAGCTTTCTTT
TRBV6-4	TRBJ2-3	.	CASSEEGLDTDTQYF	TGTGCCAGCAGTGAGGAGGGATTAGACACAGATACGCAGTATTTT